These T cell receptor beta chains were read from a single sample in a study of blood T cell repertoires in COVID-19. Assay: immunoSEQ multiplex PCR; the TCRdb copy retains only in-frame clones and omits some. The sample contains under 500,000 clones, around nine tenths of which appear only once. Sequencing was done on a sample of peripheral blood. These receptors originate from a young woman with acute or convalescent COVID-19. Both conserved end residues are part of each CDR3. The D gene is left open where the match is weak. Clone size is not always given. Where it is, it says once, few, many or a class for expanded clones.

d_gene	v_gene	j_gene	abundance	CDR3aa	CDR3nt
.	TRBV29-1	TRBJ1-1	few	CSVVTGSTEAFF	TGCAGCGTTGTTACAGGATCCACTGAAGCTTTCTTT
.	TRBV7-9	TRBJ1-2	.	CASSLFTHGQNYGYTF	TGTGCCAGCAGCCTATTTACCCATGGACAAAACTATGGCTACACCTTC
TRBD1	TRBV4-1	TRBJ2-2	.	CASSPRGYTGELFF	TGCGCCAGCAGCCCCAGGGGGTACACCGGGGAGCTGTTTTTT
.	TRBV30	TRBJ1-6	.	CAWTGQINSPLHF	TGTGCCTGGACCGGACAGATTAATTCACCCCTCCACTTT
.	TRBV7-9	TRBJ1-1	.	CASSLGSQGISEAFF	TGTGCCAGCAGCTTAGGTTCGCAGGGGATCTCTGAAGCTTTCTTT
.	TRBV24-1	TRBJ2-2	.	CATRQGANTGELFF	TGTGCCACCAGACAGGGCGCGAACACCGGGGAGCTGTTTTTT
.	TRBV18	TRBJ2-1	.	CASSPGGNNEQFF	TGTGCCAGCTCACCCGGGGGAAACAATGAGCAGTTCTTC
.	TRBV12-3/TRBV12-4	TRBJ1-2	.	CASRPTGGYGYTF	TGTGCCAGCAGGCCCACAGGAGGGTATGGCTACACCTTC
.	TRBV2	TRBJ2-7	few	CASKPGSDYEQYF	TGTGCCAGTAAACCGGGGTCCGACTACGAGCAGTACTTC
.	TRBV4-1	TRBJ2-7	.	CASSQGQMDPYEQYF	TGCGCCAGCAGCCAAGGACAAATGGATCCCTACGAGCAGTACTTC
.	TRBV4-2	TRBJ2-7	once	CASSQTLYGSIYEQYF	TGTGCCAGCAGCCAGACTCTTTACGGGAGCATCTACGAGCAGTACTTC
TRBD1	TRBV6-5	TRBJ1-3	.	CASSTTGGSGNTIYF	TGTGCCAGCAGTACTACAGGGGGGTCTGGAAACACCATATATTTT
TRBD1	TRBV27	TRBJ2-1	.	CASTRRDRVDEQFF	TGTGCCAGCACCCGCCGGGACAGGGTTGATGAGCAGTTCTTC
.	TRBV6-1	TRBJ2-7	.	CASREAVGAGIYEQYF	TGTGCCAGCAGAGAAGCAGTCGGGGCGGGGATCTACGAGCAGTACTTC
.	TRBV6-5	TRBJ1-2	.	CASSYLWAVDTYGYTF	TGTGCCAGCAGTTACTTATGGGCAGTCGACACTTATGGCTACACCTTC
.	TRBV25-1	TRBJ1-5	.	CASSEFGGQPQHF	TGTGCCAGCAGTGAATTCGGGGGACAGCCCCAGCATTTT
.	TRBV30	TRBJ1-2	.	CAWIRTVSGYTF	TGTGCCTGGATTAGGACAGTTTCTGGCTACACCTTC
TRBD1	TRBV28	TRBJ1-5	.	CASTGGNQPQHF	TGTGCCAGCACAGGGGGGAATCAGCCCCAGCATTTT
.	TRBV12-5	TRBJ2-5	.	CASGPTSREETQYF	TGTGCTAGTGGGCCAACTAGCAGAGAAGAGACCCAGTACTTC
.	TRBV11-2	TRBJ1-2	.	CASSLDRRRVNYGYTF	TGTGCCAGCAGCTTGGACAGAAGGAGAGTAAACTATGGCTACACCTTC
.	TRBV2	TRBJ2-3	.	CASTSQNLSTDTQYF	TGTGCCAGCACGTCTCAAAATCTAAGCACAGATACGCAGTATTTT
TRBD1	TRBV3-1/TRBV3-2	TRBJ1-2	once	CASSQDGYGTGNYGYTF	TGTGCCAGCAGCCAAGATGGGTACGGGACAGGGAACTATGGCTACACCTTC
.	TRBV19	TRBJ1-1	.	CARPISGPSMNTEAFF	TGTGCCAGGCCAATATCAGGGCCCAGCATGAACACTGAAGCTTTCTTT
.	TRBV2	TRBJ1-2	.	CASRNPLRGYGYTF	TGTGCCAGCAGGAACCCCCTTAGGGGTTATGGCTACACCTTC
.	TRBV7-3	TRBJ1-3	.	CASSFSLGECIFAPRGNTIYF	TGTGCCAGCAGCTTCAGTCTAGGCGAGTGCATTTTTGCTCCGAGGGGAAACACCATATATTTT
.	TRBV7-2	TRBJ2-7	.	CASSSRQKYEQYF	TGTGCCAGCTCCTCGAGGCAAAAATACGAGCAGTACTTC
TRBD1	TRBV5-1	TRBJ1-5	.	CASSLGQGDQPQHF	TGCGCCAGCAGCTTGGGTCAGGGGGACCAGCCCCAGCATTTT
.	TRBV9	TRBJ2-5	.	CASSVMTESGETQYF	TGTGCCAGCAGCGTGATGACTGAGAGCGGAGAGACCCAGTACTTC
.	TRBV5-1	TRBJ1-1	once	CASSYQENTEAFF	TGCGCCAGCAGCTATCAGGAAAACACTGAAGCTTTCTTT
TRBD1	TRBV25-1	TRBJ2-7	once	CASSDRTGGSYEQYF	TGTGCCAGCAGTGATAGGACAGGGGGATCCTACGAGCAGTACTTC
TRBD2	TRBV19	TRBJ2-1	.	CASSILLAGSNEQFF	TGTGCCAGTAGTATCCTCCTAGCGGGGTCCAATGAGCAGTTCTTC
TRBD1	TRBV23-1	TRBJ1-1	.	CASSKPGQGVSEAFF	TGCGCCAGCAGTAAACCGGGACAGGGTGTCAGTGAAGCTTTCTTT
.	TRBV15	TRBJ2-5	.	CATSRDEETQYF	TGTGCCACCAGCAGAGATGAGGAGACCCAGTACTTC
TRBD1	TRBV15	TRBJ1-1	.	CATSRDVTGGSNTEAFF	TGTGCCACCAGCAGAGATGTGACAGGGGGATCGAACACTGAAGCTTTCTTT
TRBD1	TRBV28	TRBJ1-2	.	CASSSPHRGLGYTF	TGTGCCAGCAGTTCTCCCCACAGGGGGCTCGGCTACACCTTC
.	TRBV7-9	TRBJ2-7	few	CASRNTYGSYEQYF	TGTGCCAGCAGAAATACTTATGGCTCCTACGAGCAGTACTTC
TRBD1	TRBV6-5	TRBJ1-1	.	CASSTKTGWNTEAFF	TGTGCCAGCAGTACTAAGACAGGGTGGAACACTGAAGCTTTCTTT
TRBD1	TRBV15	TRBJ1-1	few	CATSRDLGTADTEAFF	TGTGCCACCAGCAGAGATTTGGGGACAGCGGACACTGAAGCTTTCTTT
.	TRBV5-5	TRBJ2-2	.	CASITEAANTGELFF	TGTGCCAGCATCACCGAAGCGGCGAACACCGGGGAGCTGTTTTTT
TRBD1	TRBV10-1	TRBJ1-3	.	CASTLRTTGVRNTIYF	TGCGCCAGCACCCTGAGAACAACAGGGGTTCGAAACACCATATATTTT
.	TRBV2	TRBJ1-6	few	CASSAGDVPPLHF	TGTGCCAGCAGTGCAGGGGATGTGCCACCCCTCCACTTT
.	TRBV20-1	TRBJ2-7	.	CSASKLDRLYEQYF	TGCAGTGCTAGTAAACTGGACAGACTCTACGAGCAGTACTTC
TRBD1	TRBV5-1	TRBJ1-6	.	CASSLVGQGYSPLHF	TGCGCCAGCAGCTTGGTAGGACAGGGATATTCACCCCTCCACTTT
TRBD2	TRBV7-2	TRBJ2-2	.	CATSGTSIRELFF	TGTGCAACCTCCGGGACTAGCATCAGGGAGCTGTTTTTT
TRBD1	TRBV29-1	TRBJ2-7	.	CSYWTGYEQYF	TGCAGCTACTGGACAGGCTACGAGCAGTACTTC
TRBD1	TRBV6-6	TRBJ1-6	.	CASREDRGRSPLHF	TGTGCCAGCAGGGAGGACAGGGGCAGGTCACCCCTCCACTTT
.	TRBV12-3/TRBV12-4	TRBJ1-1	.	CASSLAGGTEAFF	TGTGCCAGCAGTTTAGCGGGGGGCACTGAAGCTTTCTTT
TRBD1	TRBV7-2	TRBJ2-7	.	CASSRGQGIVYEQYF	TGTGCCAGCAGCAGAGGACAGGGTATTGTCTACGAGCAGTACTTC
.	TRBV5-4	TRBJ1-1	.	CASSLPRQMNTEAFF	TGTGCCAGCAGCTTGCCCCGCCAGATGAACACTGAAGCTTTCTTT
TRBD1	TRBV24-1	TRBJ2-1	.	CATSDSNRGVIDEQFF	TGTGCCACCAGTGATTCAAACAGGGGTGTGATAGATGAGCAGTTCTTC